Following are 8 T cell receptor beta chains from one sample sequenced in a study of T cells in Graves' hyperthyroidism and ophthalmopathy. RNA transcripts provided the source from which TCR beta CDR3 regions were amplified. HTBI primers drove first-round RT-PCR of the TCR CDR3. TCRdb re-called the multiplex PCR reads through MiXCR, storing one row per CDR3 protein. Here the sample spans some 800,000 distinct CDR3 sequences, approximately 40% being singletons. Sequences were obtained from blood. The receptors were sampled from a man aged 18 to 30 with Graves' hyperthyroidism.

This clonotype has a count of ten or more. The genes are TRBV11-1 and TRBJ1-4; 7 nucleotides agree with TRBD1. CDR1 and CDR2 from the germline V gene are SGHAT and FQDESV (reference sequence). V trimming: 4 bases; J trimming: 8 bases; junction bases outside the gene matches: 4. The CDR3 is 13 residues long. The CDR3 spells CASSSTGKEKLFF. The CDR3 DNA reads as TGTGCCAGCAGCTCGACAGGGAAGGAAAAACTGTTTTTT.

This clonotype was counted once. The chain employs TRBV3-1 and TRBJ1-1, with D hard to call. V was shortened by 4 bases and J by 0 bases, with 12 bases between the two germline ends. CDR1 is LGHDT and CDR2 is YNNKEL in the germline V gene (reference sequence). CDR3 length: 15 residues. The CDR3: CASSPQGIVNTEAFF. The CDR3 region has the DNA TGTGCCAGCAGCCCGCAAGGGATCGTGAACACTGAAGCTTTCTTT.

The chain has TRBV7-3 and TRBJ1-1; D might be TRBD1 (6 bases). Looked up from germline, CDR1 is SGHTA and CDR2 is FQGTGA. CDR3 length: 15 amino acids. With 1 base removed from V and 1 base from J, the gap between germline ends came to 10 bases. The CDR3, as DNA: TGTGCCAGCAGCTTAAGACCACAGGGGAACACTGAAGCTTTCTTT. Residues: CASSLRPQGNTEAFF.

CDR3 amino acids: CASSYGASQPQHF. CDR3 DNA sequence: TGTGCCAGCAGTTATGGGGCATCCCAGCCCCAGCATTTT. This rearrangement joins TRBV12-3 or TRBV12-4 to TRBJ1-5, with a weak D call TRBD1 (5 bases). The CDR3 is 13 residues long. V lost 4 bases to trimming and J lost 7 bases, with 11 bases between them.

This clonotype appeared once. A much bigger clone sits one base away, suggesting this may be a read error. This sequence joins TRBV2 and TRBJ1-6; D is perhaps TRBD1 (5 bases). This CDR3 spans 15 amino acids. Trimming removed 3 bases at V and 6 bases at J, with 12 bases between. Germline V lookup: CDR1 SNHLY, CDR2 FYNNEI. The CDR3 bases are TGTGCCAGCAGTGACTGGGGGTTTTGTAATTCACCCCTCCACTTT. This translates into CASSDWGFCNSPLHF. Together with reference TRBV2 and TRBJ1-6, the CDR3 gives the full variable domain: EPEVTQTPSHQVTQMGQEVILRCVPISNHLYFYWYRQILGQKVEFLVSFYNNEISEKSEIFDDQFSVERPDGSNFTLKIRSTKLEDSAMYFCASSDWGFCNSPLHFGNGTRLTVT.

Comments on this clonotype: This may stem from a read error, because a much larger clone lies one nucleotide away. The V and J genes are TRBV9 and TRBJ2-5; a possible D gene is TRBD1 (5 bases). The CDR3 has 12 residues. The V end was cut by 0 bases, the J end by 7 bases, with 7 bases between. From germline, CDR1 is SGDLS and CDR2 YYNGEE. In DNA, the CDR3 is TGTGCCAGCAGCGTAGAGGGGCGGACCCAGTACTTC. This codes for CASSVEGRTQYF. Supplemented by reference TRBV9 and TRBJ2-5, the full variable domain reads DSGVTQTPKHLITATGQRVTLRCSPRSGDLSVYWYQQSLDQGLQFLIQYYNGEERAKGNILERFSAQQFPDLHSELNLSSLELGDSALYFCASSVEGRTQYFGPGTRLLVL.

This chain joins TRBV11-2 and TRBJ1-1; D remains unclear. The CDR3 is 15 residues long. Germline V gene data show CDR1 as SGHAT and CDR2 as FQNNGV. The ends were cut back, 1 base at V and 6 bases at J, with 15 bases in the middle. The CDR3 sequence: CASSLVGQKKPEAFF. CDR3 DNA sequence: TGTGCCAGCAGCTTAGTCGGTCAGAAGAAACCTGAAGCTTTCTTT.

In its sample, this clonotype was seen once. A much larger clone sits a single nucleotide away, making a read error possible. V and J are TRBV24-1 and TRBJ1-5, with D perhaps TRBD1 (5 bases). V lost 11 bases, J lost 0 bases, and 19 bases lay in between. The V gene's germline CDR1 is KGHDR and CDR2 SFDVKD. The CDR3 loop spans 16 amino acids. This chain's CDR3 is CASSVGPGNSNQPQHF. CDR3 DNA: TGTGCCAGCAGCGTAGGGCCAGGGAATAGCAATCAGCCCCAGCATTTT.